Here is one T cell receptor (beta chain) with its context. The antigen it binds to is not known. Base qualities are not at hand, and no much larger clone is one base apart. This sample was sequenced with an Illumina HiSeq 2500. Quantitative 5'-RACE with molecular barcodes was used to prepare TCR beta libraries. The original methods were these. A new computational method based on a probabilistic model of VDJ rearrangement was used to identify disease-linked TCR variants. TCRdb reprocessed the public reads (quality trimming at Q25 with fastp, clone calling with MiXCR) and kept in-frame beta chains. CDR3 protein sequences are deduplicated, and each keeps its most common genes and DNA. The V and J calls follow TCRdb's processing rather than the paper's. For this sample there are hundreds of thousands of distinct CDR3 sequences; 17% appear just once. Jointly, the top ten make up approximately 1% of the sample.

This sample is drawn from a study of CD8 T cells in ankylosing spondylitis (TCRdb year 2017). With regard to the full study: The study set out to find disease-linked TCR variants by profiling T cell receptor beta repertoires in ankylosing spondylitis patients and healthy donors. In total, the full study cohort was made up of roughly 100 healthy donors and 25 or so ankylosing spondylitis patients. Peripheral blood was sampled, and synovial fluid was additionally collected from ankylosing spondylitis patients. Beyond this particular receptor, the publication reports: The disease-linked clones had a CD8+ phenotype and were found at relatively low frequencies in peripheral blood. Some motif variants were previously reported in synovial fluid and blood of reactive arthritis patients, suggesting common disease-initiation mechanisms. A TCR beta motif of seven or eight highly homologous amino acid variants appeared characteristic of blood from ankylosing spondylitis patients. The disease-linked clones were reported as significantly enriched in matched synovial fluid samples from ankylosing spondylitis patients.

The TCR comes from a male donor with ankylosing spondylitis. The sample taken for sequencing was blood, either unsorted or a sorted T cell fraction (not recorded which).

The nucleotides are TGCAGTGCTGCAGACACAGGGGGTAGCAATCAGCCCCAGCATTTT. Its protein product is CSAADTGGSNQPQHF. This sequence uses TRBV20-1 and TRBJ1-5, and TRBD1 matches 8 of the central bases. Taken from the germline V gene (reference sequence), the CDR1 and CDR2 loops are DFQATT and SNEGSKA. V and J are trimmed by 5 bases and 0 bases, and the gene matches miss 6 bases of the junction. The CDR3 runs 15 residues from the cysteine to the phenylalanine. Left in the record is the CDR3 DNA by itself, 45 bases read in frame from the first base.